The 15 T cell receptor beta chains given below trace back to one sample, sequenced in a study of blood T cells in healthy people across ages. Then a second PCR, running about 6 to 12 cycles, was carried out with a sample-barcoded 5' primer and a J-beta primer mix. TCRdb analysed the 5' RACE reads with MiXCR anew, one entry per CDR3 protein. Of about 640,000 distinct CDR3 sequences in the sample, 58% were seen once. The specimen was blood. Every receptor here comes from a man between 60 and 75 years old in good health.

The rearrangement uses TRBV13 and TRBJ1-2; D unclear. The CDR3 runs to 14 residues. Germline-derived CDR1 and CDR2 are PRHDT and FYEKMQ (reference sequence). V was cut by 4 bases and J by 6 bases, with 15 bases left in between. CDR3 amino acids: CASSSRQGFDGYTF. In DNA form, the CDR3 reads TGTGCCAGCAGCTCCCGACAAGGTTTCGATGGCTACACCTTC.

The genes are TRBV20-1 and TRBJ2-3; perhaps TRBD1 as D (6 bases). Trimming pared 0 bases from V and 6 bases from J, leaving 16 bases between. Germline V CDR1 and CDR2: DFQATT, SNEGSKA (reference sequence). This CDR3 has 15 residues. CDR3 protein: CSARDDQGLQDTQYF. Written as DNA, the CDR3 is TGCAGTGCTAGAGATGACCAGGGGCTGCAGGATACGCAGTATTTT.

This clonotype was counted a single time. J is TRBJ1-6 and V is TRBV20-1; no reliable D call. Germline values: CDR1 DFQATT, CDR2 SNEGSKA (reference sequence). Deletions cut 1 base from V and 10 bases from J, with 20 bases between. The CDR3 is 16 amino acids. In DNA form, the CDR3 reads TGCAGTGCTAGAGGCGGGCAGGCGGGGAGAGAGTCACCCCTCCACTTT. It encodes CSARGGQAGRESPLHF.

The chain has TRBV6-5 and TRBJ2-5, with D hard to call. The CDR3 sequence is 11 residues long. The V end lost 4 bases, the J end lost 5 bases, and 5 bases lay between the germline ends. CDR1 is MNHEY and CDR2 is SVGAGI in the germline V gene. CDR3 nucleotides: TGTGCCAGCAGTTGGTTGGAGACCCAGTACTTC. This sequence encodes CASSWLETQYF.

The chain is built from TRBV6-1 and TRBJ2-3, with TRBD2 matching 9 bases. CDR1 is MNHNS, CDR2 SASEGT, per germline. The CDR3 totals 15 residues. The V segment lost 2 bases and the J segment 5 bases; nucleotides outside the gene matches: 5. Here the CDR3 reads CASSELAGPIDTQYF. CDR3 nucleotides: TGTGCCAGCAGTGAACTAGCGGGGCCAATAGATACGCAGTATTTT.

The chain has TRBV7-2 and TRBJ2-5, with D maybe TRBD1 (6 bases). CDR1 is SGHTA and CDR2 is FQGNSA in the germline V gene. V lost 5 bases to trimming and J lost 1 base, with 14 bases between them. This CDR3 has 15 amino acids. Here the CDR3 reads CASSRDKGGQETQYF. The CDR3 DNA follows: TGTGCCAGCAGCCGGGACAAAGGGGGCCAAGAGACCCAGTACTTC.

In its sample, this clonotype was seen a few times. This chain connects TRBV29-1 to TRBJ2-5; D gene ambiguous. The V gene lost 3 bases and the J gene lost 1 base, with 9 bases spanning the gap. This CDR3 has 13 residues. Germline V lookup: CDR1 SQVTM, CDR2 ANQGSEA. The chain's CDR3 is CSVDKQFQETQYF. In DNA form, the CDR3 reads TGCAGCGTTGATAAGCAGTTCCAAGAGACCCAGTACTTC.

This clonotype came up a few times. The rearrangement joins TRBV6-2 or TRBV6-3 to TRBJ1-5, with 7 bases lining up with TRBD1. Germline V lookup: CDR1 MNHEY, CDR2 SVGEGT. Losses at the gene ends were 5 bases for V and 0 bases for J; bases not matched to a gene: 4. The CDR3 runs 15 residues. The CDR3 loop is CASSTRQGSNQPQHF. CDR3 in DNA: TGTGCCAGCAGTACTCGACAGGGTAGCAATCAGCCCCAGCATTTT.

This clonotype was counted between two and nine times. The V call is TRBV5-1, the J call TRBJ1-2; maybe TRBD1 (6 bases). Trimming took 4 bases from V and 2 from J, leaving 21 bases between them. This CDR3 has 17 amino acids. The germline CDR1 and CDR2 sequences are SGHRS and YFSETQ. DNA for the CDR3: TGCGCCAGCAGCCCCACTAGACCGACAGGAGCGAACTATGGCTACACCTTC. The encoded protein is CASSPTRPTGANYGYTF.

V usage is TRBV10-3 and J usage is TRBJ2-3; 9 bases are shared with TRBD1. The ends lost 7 bases at V and 3 bases at J; junction bases unmatched: 5. This CDR3 is 14 amino acids long. Germline loops: CDR1 ENHRY, CDR2 SYGVKD. In nucleotides, the CDR3 is TGTGCCATCACCCCCGGGACAGGGACAGATACGCAGTATTTT. Amino acids: CAITPGTGTDTQYF.

This rearrangement joins TRBV6-1 to TRBJ1-1, with D uncertain. CDR3 size: 13 residues. Trimming shortened V by 6 bases and J by 3 bases, and 11 bases separated the two germline ends. The V gene's germline CDR1 is MNHNS and CDR2 SASEGT. CDR3 DNA sequence: TGTGCCAGCAGGGCCTGGAAGGACACTGAAGCTTTCTTT. It specifies CASRAWKDTEAFF.

J is TRBJ2-4 and V is TRBV6-2 or TRBV6-3, with 8 bases that match TRBD1. This CDR3 region has 13 residues. Germline V gene data show CDR1 as MNHEY and CDR2 as SVGEGT. Trimming at V came to 6 bases and at J to 13 bases, leaving 11 bases not matched to a gene. The CDR3 region has the DNA TGTGCCAGCAGAGGGACAGGAAGATGGGAGCAGTACTTC. Residues: CASRGTGRWEQYF.

The rearrangement uses TRBV18 and TRBJ1-5; weak D call: TRBD1 (5 bases). Germline-derived CDR1 and CDR2 are KGHSH and LQKENI. V dropped 4 bases and J dropped 9 bases, with 10 bases sitting between them. The CDR3 is 12 residues long. The CDR3 reads CASSLSGTPQHF. The DNA of the CDR3 is TGTGCCAGCTCACTTTCGGGGACGCCCCAGCATTTT.

The chain recombines TRBV24-1 with TRBJ2-5; a weak D match, TRBD1 (6 bases). Germline assignment: CDR1 KGHDR and CDR2 SFDVKD. The V gene lost 7 bases and the J gene lost 1 base, with 12 bases spanning the gap. CDR3 length equals 14 residues. For the CDR3, the DNA is TGTGCCACCAGCGCGGACAGCAGCCAAGAGACCCAGTACTTC. Amino acids: CATSADSSQETQYF.

This clonotype was detected a few times. This chain links TRBV19 with TRBJ2-5; 11 bases line up with TRBD2. This CDR3 region has 15 residues. CDR1 and CDR2 from the germline V gene are LNHDA and SQIVND (reference sequence). Trimming removed 8 bases from V and 0 bases from J; junction bases left unmatched: 5. The CDR3 region is CASARLAGYQETQYF. As DNA, the CDR3 is TGTGCCAGTGCCCGACTAGCGGGGTACCAAGAGACCCAGTACTTC.